This T cell receptor (beta chain) is from a study of blood T cell repertoires in COVID-19. Whole-study context: Spain, Italy and the United States supplied samples that represented acute and convalescent COVID-19. Sample material is recorded as cDNA or gDNA derived from T cells, B-cell-depleted T cells, or PBMCs.

CDR3 length: 14 amino acids. The trim removed 4 bases at V and 3 bases at J, leaving 6 bases unmatched. Germline CDR1 and CDR2: SGHDT and YYEEEE. Authors' analysis steps: Nucleated cell number was recorded as an estimate derived from reference gene primer amplification. Profiling relied on immunoSEQ multiplex PCR, and the TCRdb table lists in-frame clones only, not all of them. V, J and clone size are taken as reported in that table, and D and trimming were inferred from the DNA itself. Altogether more than 60,000 clones are present, over 80% being singletons, with the ten largest covering about two fifths.

Material: peripheral blood. The chain joins TRBV5-6 to TRBJ1-2, with 7 bases fitting TRBD1. This sequence originates from a human donor in a cohort sampled during active COVID-19. Here the CDR3 DNA reads TGTGCCAGCAGCCGCAGACAGGGATACTATGGCTACACCTTC. As protein: CASSRRQGYYGYTF.